This record concerns one T cell receptor beta chain sequence. The antigen remains unidentified. The sample is drawn from a study of post-analysis software for immune sequencing data. Tagging with unique molecular identifiers was a feature of the TCR beta cDNA libraries. TCRdb re-called the PCR reads with MiXCR, one entry per CDR3 protein. The data contain hundreds of thousands of distinct CDR3 sequences, 53% of them singletons. Germline V CDR1 and CDR2: SNHLY, FYNNEI. J lost 2 bases, V lost 6 bases, and 7 bases had no gene match. This CDR3 comprises 15 residues. Study-wide results and caveats: TRBV5-6, TRBV5-1 and TRBV20-1 belonged to a set of about five TRBV segments that were more frequent in patients than controls.

The sequence derives from a girl aged 5 to 17 with multiple sclerosis. Sequencing was done on a sample of blood. The rearrangement links TRBV2 to TRBJ2-1; 7 bases are a match to TRBD2. DNA for the CDR3: TGTGCCAGCAGCGCTGAGACTAGCCCCTACAATGAGCAGTTCTTC. It yields the protein CASSAETSPYNEQFF.